This TCR beta chain was captured in a study of regulatory T cells in long-lasting Graves disease. Study background: Over-5-year antithyroid drug use with positive TSH receptor antibodies defined persistent Graves' disease in the study.

V lost 2 bases to trimming and J lost 6 bases, with 11 bases between them. The CDR3 extends over 13 amino acids. The germline V gene has CDR1 ENHRY and CDR2 SYGVKD. To make TCR beta libraries, researchers used iRepertoire HTBI primers and Arm-PCR of CDR3 regions. One entry per CDR3 protein results from TCRdb running MiXCR on the multiplex PCR reads. The sample gives about 450,000 distinct CDR3 sequences, roughly a quarter of which show up once; approximately 26% is in the top ten. Documented time point: persistent/refractory GD, antithyroid drugs over 5 years with positive TRAb. The authors made the TCR library using RNA they extracted from PBMCs. Graves' disease diagnoses used American Thyroid Association guidelines. In Xi'an, China, an endocrinology department was the source of patients.

The chain links TRBV10-3 to TRBJ2-7; D is perhaps TRBD1 (5 bases). This material consisted of peripheral blood mononuclear cells (PBMCs), taken when the disease was refractory, from a patient treated with antithyroid drugs. The origin of this receptor is a female donor with Graves disease. The CDR3 DNA reads as TGTGCCATCAGTGAGACAGGAATCGGCGAGCAGTACTTC. Amino acids: CAISETGIGEQYF.